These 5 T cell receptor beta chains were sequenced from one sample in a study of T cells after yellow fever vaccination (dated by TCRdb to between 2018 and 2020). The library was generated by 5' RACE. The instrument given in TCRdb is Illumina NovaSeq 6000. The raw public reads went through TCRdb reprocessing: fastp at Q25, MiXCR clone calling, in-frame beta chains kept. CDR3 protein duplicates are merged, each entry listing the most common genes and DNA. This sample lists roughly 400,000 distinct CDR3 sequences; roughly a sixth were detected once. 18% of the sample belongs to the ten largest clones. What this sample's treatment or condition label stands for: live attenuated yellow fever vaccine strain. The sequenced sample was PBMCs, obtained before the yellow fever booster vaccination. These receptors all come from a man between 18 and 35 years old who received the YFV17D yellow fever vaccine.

The CDR3 protein is CSARPGPNTGELFF. The CDR3 DNA reads TGCAGTGCAAGGCCGGGACCTAACACCGGGGAGCTGTTTTTT. The chain couples TRBV20-1 to TRBJ2-2; D tentatively reads TRBD1 or TRBD2 (5 bases each). With 6 bases removed from V and 2 bases from J, the gap between germline ends came to 13 bases. The CDR3 runs to 14 residues. Per the germline V gene, CDR1 is DFQATT and CDR2 is SNEGSKA (reference sequence).

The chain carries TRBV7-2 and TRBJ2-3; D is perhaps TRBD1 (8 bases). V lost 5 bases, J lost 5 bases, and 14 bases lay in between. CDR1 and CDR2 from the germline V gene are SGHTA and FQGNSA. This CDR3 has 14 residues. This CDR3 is CASSQDREGDTQYF. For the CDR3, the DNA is TGTGCCAGCAGCCAGGACAGGGAGGGAGATACGCAGTATTTT.

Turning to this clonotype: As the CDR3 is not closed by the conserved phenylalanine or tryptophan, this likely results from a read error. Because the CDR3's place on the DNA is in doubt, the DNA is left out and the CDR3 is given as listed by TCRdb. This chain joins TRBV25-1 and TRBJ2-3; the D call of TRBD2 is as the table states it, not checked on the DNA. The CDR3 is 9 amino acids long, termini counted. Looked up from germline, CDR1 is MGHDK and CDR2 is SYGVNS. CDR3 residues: CASSELRGG.

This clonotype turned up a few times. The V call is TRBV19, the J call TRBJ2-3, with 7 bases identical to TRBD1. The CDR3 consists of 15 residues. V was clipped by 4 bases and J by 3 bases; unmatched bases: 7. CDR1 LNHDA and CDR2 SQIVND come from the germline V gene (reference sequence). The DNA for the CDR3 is TGTGCCAGTAGTAGGCGACAGGGAAAGACAGATACGCAGTATTTT. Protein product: CASSRRQGKTDTQYF.

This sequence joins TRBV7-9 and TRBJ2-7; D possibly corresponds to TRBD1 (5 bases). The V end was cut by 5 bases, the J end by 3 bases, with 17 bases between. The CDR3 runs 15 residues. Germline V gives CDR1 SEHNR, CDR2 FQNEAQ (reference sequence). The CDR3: CASSLRVGTLYEQYF. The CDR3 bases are TGTGCCAGCAGCCTCAGGGTCGGAACTCTCTACGAGCAGTACTTC.